Included here is one T cell receptor (beta chain) sequence, with context. No cognate antigen has been identified for it. The input lacks base qualities; no much larger clone sits a single base away. The entire isolated RNA was reverse transcribed using the High Capacity cDNA Reverse Transcription Kit, and thus expressed TCRB transcripts were sequenced. Deep immunoSEQ sequencing was performed on naive, central memory and regulatory T cell samples, with an average of roughly 3.3 million total reads per sample. Sorted cells were lysed in RLT buffer and RNA was extracted with DNase-treated RNeasy Micro or Mini kits, depending on cell number. To prevent cross-contamination, every cell subset was processed on its own, while patient and healthy donor samples were processed together. The immunoSEQ multiplex PCR was used to amplify TCRB sequences from cDNA, generating 87-bp fragments that spanned the CDR3 region. Amplicons were sequenced on the Illumina HiSeq platform. As for the authors' bioinformatics: Synthetic template baselines were used to correct PCR bias computationally, reads within Hamming distance 2 were collapsed, and singletons that could not be merged were discarded. By aligning reads against IMGT, V, D and J genes, CDR3 length, and insertions or deletions at six rearrangement sites were assigned. Within each subset, clonotype counts were normalized to sorted cell number, and only after that were true diversity and Gini coefficients computed with the tcR R package. The overlap coefficient, calculated on TCRB nucleotide sequences, was used to quantify repertoire sharing. Out-of-frame TCRB sequences from naive cells were analyzed as a proxy for the pre-selection repertoire. TCRdb obtained this table from immuneACCESS and retained in-frame rearrangements with V and J assigned. These tables miss some clones; where compared with another copy, unresolved V genes account for less than half of the shortfall, and the remainder is unexplained. V and J calls and clone size follow that table, whereas D and trimming were derived from the DNA. The sample yields 350,000 to 450,000 clones; around an eighth were counted once. Roughly 0.0097% of the sample is held by the ten biggest clonotypes.

The entry originates in a study of beta chain features in type 1 diabetes listed by TCRdb under 2018. For context, the study as a whole: No differences in mean age, gender distribution, total cell number or subset yield were found between patients and healthy donors. Across all samples, around 99 million sorted cells were examined, and cell number per subset correlated strongly with RNA yield. In the study, recently diagnosed type 1 diabetes patients and matched healthy donors were compared on the TCRB repertoires of their sorted circulating CD4+ T cell subsets. Regulatory and stem cell-like memory subsets were obtained from only 8 patients and roughly eight healthy donors, while naive and central memory subsets were obtained from all 30 or so donors.

Paper-wide results and their limitations: In all four CD4+ subsets, TCRB CDR3 length was moderately but significantly shorter in type 1 diabetes patients. Only small numbers of individuals were included in the HLA sub-analyses, which left unresolved whether HLA type had any influence on TCRB rearrangement. Shorter templates might be favored by PCR, yet because patient and control samples were amplified and corrected together, any such skew would affect both groups equally. Naive, central memory and regulatory TCRB repertoires appeared to be more similar among patients than among healthy donors. Because cDNA was sequenced instead of genomic DNA, activated cells with high expression could be over-represented, although the groups did not differ in activation or CD3 levels. At VDJ recombination sites, type 1 diabetes patients had fewer insertions and more deleted nucleotides, which implies abnormalities in thymic rearrangement.

Each donor gave one peripheral blood draw, approximately 100 mL on average, collected into heparinised tubes. Naive, central memory, regulatory and stem cell-like memory CD4+ T cells were sorted on a BD FACSAria II using a panel including CD45RO, CCR7, CD25, CD127, CD95 and CD27. All sorted populations exceeded 95% purity. PBMCs were separated immediately by Lymphoprep density gradient centrifugation and were stained directly, without being cultured. Samples were stained and sorted in pairs, with one healthy donor and one patient per experiment, so that batch effects were minimized. This TCR was recovered from a woman aged 18-29 years with type 1 diabetes. The sample comprised naive CD4+ T cells from blood. This specimen's cell subset or site label, interpreted: true naive CD4+ T cells.

At the DNA level, the sequence is TGCAGTGCGCGGATCAATGAAAAACTGTTTTTT. Its product reads: CSARINEKLFF. The rearranged chain carries TRBV20-1 and TRBJ1-4; the D gene cannot be resolved reliably. From the cysteine up to the phenylalanine, the CDR3 has a length of 11 residues. The only DNA kept is the CDR3, 33 bases in frame from the first base. As encoded in the germline V gene (reference sequence), CDR1 is DFQATT while CDR2 is SNEGSKA. Trimming costs V 6 bases and J 5 bases, and their ends lie 7 bases apart.